This TCR beta chain was documented in a study of early T cells in non-severe SARS-CoV-2 infection. For the study at large: Whole-blood bulk RNA, unsorted, was sequenced, and chains were unpaired.

Of note for this clonotype: Its cognate antigen is unknown.

Overall study findings and caveats: Sequences matched to VDJdb favored anti-spike CD8 responses, while private and CD4 specificities were missed.

Unique molecular identifiers were attached to individual cDNA molecules. A single record per CDR3 protein comes from TCRdb applying MiXCR to the 5' RACE reads. This table holds around 76,000 distinct CDR3 sequences, approximately 10% found once. V gave up 3 bases and J gave up 7 bases, with 13 bases separating them. This CDR3 is built from 14 residues. Germline assignment: CDR1 SNHLY and CDR2 FYNNEI. The sequenced material came from whole blood. The source is an adult who was a healthcare worker with PCR-confirmed SARS-CoV-2 infection or an uninfected control (not recorded which). V and J are TRBV2 and TRBJ1-5; weak D call: TRBD1 (5 bases). CDR3 DNA sequence: TGTGCCAGCAGTGACCTTGGGGCGAAGCAGCCCCAGCATTTT. This gives the protein CASSDLGAKQPQHF.